The rows below give T cell receptor beta chains drawn from one sample of a study of siplizumab effects on memory and regulatory T cells. Libraries were prepared by immunoSEQ multiplex PCR; TCRdb keeps only in-frame clonotypes and omits some of them. Here the sample spans around 100,000 clones, roughly 93% being singletons. The sequenced sample was non-Treg CD4+ T cells sorted from blood. The receptors were sampled from a human donor in good health. Both conserved end residues are part of each CDR3. A D gene is named only where the DNA matches it firmly. Clone size, where shown, is once, few, many, or a class for clones that have expanded.

v_gene	d_gene	j_gene	abundance	CDR3aa	CDR3nt
TRBV19	-	TRBJ1-5	-	CASSIDGRDQAQHF	TGTGCCAGTAGTATAGATGGGAGGGACCAAGCCCAGCATTTT
TRBV7-2	TRBD1	TRBJ2-5	-	CASSPDSGTGFSAVETQYF	TGTGCCAGCAGCCCAGATTCCGGGACAGGGTTTTCGGCCGTCGAGACCCAGTACTTC
TRBV28	-	TRBJ1-3	-	CASSYSGNTIYF	TGTGCCAGCAGTTACTCTGGAAACACCATATATTTT
TRBV7-7	-	TRBJ2-1	-	CASSPQGLAESSYNEQFF	TGTGCTAGCAGCCCCCAGGGGTTAGCGGAAAGCTCCTACAATGAGCAGTTCTTC
TRBV13	-	TRBJ1-1	-	CASSLGEVAFF	TGTGCCAGCAGCTTAGGGGAGGTAGCTTTCTTT
TRBV5-6	-	TRBJ2-6	-	CASSLLGSGANVLTF	TGTGCCAGCAGCTTACTGGGCTCTGGGGCCAACGTCCTGACTTTC
TRBV19	TRBD1	TRBJ2-5	-	CASSNSGQGLETQYF	TGTGCCAGTAGTAACTCGGGACAGGGGCTGGAGACCCAGTACTTC
TRBV10-2	-	TRBJ1-5	-	CASSESKGQWPQHF	TGCGCCAGCAGTGAGTCGAAGGGTCAATGGCCCCAGCATTTT
TRBV9	-	TRBJ1-4	-	CASSVRAGREKLFF	TGTGCCAGCAGCGTAAGGGCAGGACGAGAAAAACTGTTTTTT
TRBV4-1	-	TRBJ1-6	-	CASSQDKGGPMDSPLHF	TGCGCCAGCAGCCAAGATAAAGGTGGCCCGATGGATTCACCCCTCCACTTT
TRBV19	-	TRBJ2-3	-	CASSRRHFTDTQYF	TGTGCCAGTAGTAGGCGGCACTTCACAGATACGCAGTATTTT
TRBV15	TRBD2	TRBJ2-3	-	CATSPSGADTDTQYF	TGTGCCACCAGCCCGAGCGGGGCCGACACAGATACGCAGTATTTT
TRBV5-8	TRBD1	TRBJ2-5	-	CASSLWGGQGAVETQYF	TGTGCCAGCAGCTTGTGGGGGGGACAGGGGGCCGTCGAGACCCAGTACTTC
TRBV9	TRBD2	TRBJ2-7	-	CASSVGPLAEDPYEQYF	TGTGCCAGCAGCGTAGGACCCCTAGCGGAAGATCCCTACGAGCAGTACTTC
TRBV6-1	TRBD2	TRBJ2-1	-	CASSEIAGAGNEQFF	TGTGCCAGCAGTGAGATAGCGGGAGCGGGGAATGAGCAGTTCTTC
TRBV7-8	-	TRBJ1-1	few	CASSLVSRANTEAFF	TGTGCCAGCAGCTTAGTCTCTAGGGCGAACACTGAAGCTTTCTTT
TRBV19	-	TRBJ1-5	-	CASSIGPMRAQHF	TGTGCCAGTAGTATAGGCCCTATGAGGGCCCAGCATTTT
TRBV12-5	-	TRBJ2-1	-	CASGQGQDEQFF	TGTGCTAGTGGCCAGGGGCAGGATGAGCAGTTCTTC
TRBV10-3	-	TRBJ2-5	-	CAISVGQSASLTQYF	TGTGCCATCAGTGTAGGGCAGAGCGCCAGCCTGACCCAGTACTTC
TRBV19	-	TRBJ1-4	-	CASSISPGYGNEKLFF	TGTGCCAGTAGTATCAGTCCAGGGTACGGTAATGAAAAACTGTTTTTT
TRBV20-1	-	TRBJ2-7	-	CSAGLSYEQYF	TGCAGTGCTGGGCTATCCTACGAGCAGTACTTC
TRBV7-8	TRBD1	TRBJ1-1	-	CASSYRQGGRTEAFF	TGTGCCAGCAGCTACCGACAGGGAGGGCGAACTGAAGCTTTCTTT
TRBV6-5	-	TRBJ1-5	-	CASRLDGNQPQHF	TGTGCCAGCAGACTGGACGGCAATCAGCCCCAGCATTTT
TRBV28	-	TRBJ2-7	-	CASRSAGGRYEQYF	TGTGCCAGCAGATCGGCCGGGGGCAGGTACGAGCAGTACTTC
TRBV13	TRBD2	TRBJ2-2	-	CASRYGLAGLTGELFF	TGTGCCAGCAGATACGGACTAGCGGGGCTGACCGGGGAGCTGTTTTTT
TRBV5-1	TRBD2	TRBJ2-7	-	CASSSTSGSYEQYF	TGCGCCAGCAGCTCAACTAGCGGGAGCTACGAGCAGTACTTC
TRBV15	-	TRBJ2-1	-	CATSRDIRLGGHNEQFF	TGTGCCACCAGCAGAGATATCCGGCTAGGTGGCCACAATGAGCAGTTCTTC
TRBV11-3	-	TRBJ2-7	-	CASSLSRGADEQYF	TGTGCCAGCAGCTTAAGCAGGGGAGCTGACGAGCAGTACTTC
TRBV10-3	TRBD1	TRBJ1-5	-	CASSSDRANQPQHF	TGTGCCAGCTCCTCCGACAGGGCCAATCAGCCCCAGCATTTT
TRBV9	-	TRBJ1-2	-	CASSVGTGNYGYTF	TGTGCCAGCAGCGTAGGAACAGGGAACTATGGCTACACCTTC
TRBV7-5	-	TRBJ2-5	-	CARSSGTGRQETQYF	TGTGCCAGAAGCTCGGGGACAGGGAGGCAAGAGACCCAGTACTTC
TRBV18	-	TRBJ1-4	-	CASSPDERGREKLFF	TGTGCCAGCTCACCAGACGAACGGGGTAGGGAAAAACTGTTTTTT
TRBV2	TRBD2	TRBJ2-3	once	CASSPGTISPHMDTQYF	TGTGCCAGCAGTCCCGGGACTATTTCTCCACATATGGATACGCAGTATTTT
TRBV5-1	TRBD2	TRBJ2-2	-	CASSFRLAVTGELFF	TGCGCCAGCAGCTTCAGGCTAGCGGTCACCGGGGAGCTGTTTTTT
TRBV7-2	-	TRBJ2-3	-	CASSLQRGPDTQYF	TGTGCCAGCAGCTTACAGCGAGGGCCAGATACGCAGTATTTT
TRBV28	-	TRBJ1-2	-	CASSLNWHGYTF	TGTGCCAGCAGTTTAAATTGGCACGGCTACACCTTC
TRBV7-6	-	TRBJ2-7	-	CASSPSDSEQYF	TGTGCCAGCAGCCCCTCCGATAGCGAGCAGTACTTC
TRBV27	TRBD1	TRBJ1-3	-	CASSRQGEGNTIYF	TGTGCCAGCAGTCGACAGGGGGAAGGAAACACCATATATTTT
TRBV28	-	TRBJ1-5	once	CVSSWSNQPQHF	TGTGTCAGCAGTTGGAGCAATCAGCCCCAGCATTTT
TRBV6-1	TRBD1	TRBJ2-7	-	CASSERTGNTEQYF	TGTGCCAGCAGTGAAAGGACAGGGAACACCGAGCAGTACTTC
TRBV9	-	TRBJ2-3	once	CASSARTSGNTQYF	TGTGCCAGCAGCGCCAGGACAAGCGGCAATACGCAGTATTTT
TRBV4-1	-	TRBJ2-7	-	CASSQDGAGSTYEQYF	TGCGCCAGCAGCCAAGATGGGGCGGGGTCTACCTACGAGCAGTACTTC
TRBV29-1	TRBD2	TRBJ2-1	-	CSATTTTGGPRNEQFF	TGCAGCGCTACGACTACGACGGGAGGGCCCCGAAATGAGCAGTTCTTC
TRBV18	TRBD1	TRBJ1-3	-	CASSPDRAAIGGNTIYF	TGTGCCAGCTCACCGGACAGGGCGGCTATCGGAGGAAACACCATATATTTT
TRBV9	-	TRBJ2-2	few	CASSVGLSTGELFF	TGTGCCAGCAGCGTAGGGCTATCCACCGGGGAGCTGTTTTTT
TRBV6-1	TRBD2	TRBJ2-7	-	CASSSSGSSYEQYF	TGTGCCAGCAGCTCTAGCGGGAGCTCCTACGAGCAGTACTTC
TRBV10-1	TRBD1	TRBJ1-1	-	CASSHGQGGTEAFF	TGCGCCAGCAGTCATGGACAGGGAGGGACTGAAGCTTTCTTT
TRBV9	TRBD1	TRBJ2-2	once	CASSVTARGRRTGELFF	TGTGCCAGCAGCGTAACGGCCAGGGGGCGCCGGACCGGGGAGCTGTTTTTT
TRBV9	TRBD2	TRBJ2-7	-	CASSAMALAGPYEQYF	TGTGCCAGCAGCGCGATGGCGCTAGCGGGTCCCTACGAGCAGTACTTC
TRBV2	-	TRBJ2-7	-	CASSEDVSAPYEQYF	TGTGCCAGCAGTGAAGATGTTAGCGCACCCTACGAGCAGTACTTC
TRBV21-1	-	TRBJ1-2	-	CASSLRSLGPLSGGYTF	TGTGCCAGCAGCCTCAGGAGTTTAGGTCCCCTTAGTGGTGGCTACACCTTC
TRBV7-9	TRBD2	TRBJ2-1	-	CASSSGLAGGRYNEQFF	TGTGCCAGCAGCTCAGGACTAGCGGGGGGGAGATACAATGAGCAGTTCTTC
TRBV29-1	-	TRBJ1-4	-	CSVGQAAEKLFF	TGCAGCGTTGGACAGGCAGCGGAAAAACTGTTTTTT
TRBV2	TRBD1	TRBJ2-5	-	CASSSGTVGETQYF	TGTGCCAGCAGTTCCGGGACAGTTGGAGAGACCCAGTACTTC
TRBV5-4	TRBD1	TRBJ2-1	once	CASSLEGAPGPEQFF	TGTGCCAGCAGCTTGGAGGGGGCTCCGGGGCCGGAGCAGTTCTTC
TRBV2	-	TRBJ1-5	-	CASSEQGFNQPQHF	TGTGCCAGCAGTGAACAGGGATTCAATCAGCCCCAGCATTTT
TRBV5-1	TRBD1	TRBJ2-5	-	CASSLGPRGNEETQYF	TGCGCCAGCAGTCTTGGTCCCAGGGGGAATGAAGAGACCCAGTACTTC
TRBV10-1	-	TRBJ1-1	-	CASPHGGTEAFF	TGCGCCAGTCCTCATGGGGGCACTGAAGCTTTCTTT
TRBV9	-	TRBJ1-3	-	CASSVDRGGPGNTIYF	TGTGCCAGCAGCGTAGACCGGGGGGGACCAGGAAACACCATATATTTT
TRBV7-2	-	TRBJ2-5	-	CASSQRSGPAGPAQYF	TGTGCCAGCAGTCAGCGCTCAGGGCCGGCGGGTCCCGCCCAGTACTTC